This T cell receptor (beta chain) came from a study of prognosis after radiotherapy for stage I lung cancer. Overall study results and limits: With medians of roughly 10,000 versus 7,000, unique TCR clone counts fell after stereotactic body radiation therapy.

A word on this clonotype: The antigen is not known.

Node negativity on CT and PET/CT was present in all patients, alongside an absence of prior chemotherapy, radiotherapy or other malignancies. Two-round multiplex PCR amplified TCR beta CDR3 from genomic DNA. First-round PCR employed TRBV- and TRBJ-specific primers for each gene. From the multiplex PCR reads, TCRdb called clonotypes with MiXCR, one entry per CDR3 protein. The data show 51,000 or so distinct CDR3 sequences, with 30% to 35% seen just once and roughly 9.4% held by the top ten. Germline trimming cut 4 bases from V and 5 bases from J; bases unmatched to any gene: 6. CDR3 size: 16 residues. Germline V gives CDR1 SGHTA, CDR2 FQGNSA.

This sequence originates from a donor older than 45 with non-small cell lung cancer. The chain has TRBV7-2 and TRBJ2-2; TRBD2 matches at 11 bases. Specimen: PBMCs, collected before or after stereotactic body radiation therapy (not recorded which). The DNA for the CDR3 is TGTGCCAGCAGCTGGGGAGCTAGCGGGGGGACCGGGGAGCTGTTTTTT. This sequence encodes CASSWGASGGTGELFF.